This TCR beta chain was retrieved from a study of blood T cell repertoires in COVID-19. Per the original data handling: Reference gene primer amplification in the assay estimated nucleated cell counts. Measured with immunoSEQ multiplex PCR; TCRdb has only the in-frame clones, and not every one. V, J and clone size are those of that table, while D and trimming were read from the DNA. The sample has roughly 220,000 clones, 75% to 90% seen once. Germline V gene sequence: CDR1 PRHDT, CDR2 FYEKMQ (reference sequence). V dropped 5 bases and J dropped 8; count of bases not matched to a gene: 5. CDR3 size: 12 residues. Individuals drawn from around 24 US areas were roughly 18 to 100 years old.

Sample: PBMCs or T cells enriched from blood (not recorded which). The gene calls are TRBV13 and TRBJ1-2; 7 bases agree with TRBD1. The receptor's source is a woman between 18 and 29 years old in a cohort exposed to, infected with or recovered from COVID-19 (not recorded which). CDR3 sequence: CASSIYRGGYTF. CDR3 bases: TGTGCCAGCAGCATCTACAGGGGCGGCTACACCTTC.